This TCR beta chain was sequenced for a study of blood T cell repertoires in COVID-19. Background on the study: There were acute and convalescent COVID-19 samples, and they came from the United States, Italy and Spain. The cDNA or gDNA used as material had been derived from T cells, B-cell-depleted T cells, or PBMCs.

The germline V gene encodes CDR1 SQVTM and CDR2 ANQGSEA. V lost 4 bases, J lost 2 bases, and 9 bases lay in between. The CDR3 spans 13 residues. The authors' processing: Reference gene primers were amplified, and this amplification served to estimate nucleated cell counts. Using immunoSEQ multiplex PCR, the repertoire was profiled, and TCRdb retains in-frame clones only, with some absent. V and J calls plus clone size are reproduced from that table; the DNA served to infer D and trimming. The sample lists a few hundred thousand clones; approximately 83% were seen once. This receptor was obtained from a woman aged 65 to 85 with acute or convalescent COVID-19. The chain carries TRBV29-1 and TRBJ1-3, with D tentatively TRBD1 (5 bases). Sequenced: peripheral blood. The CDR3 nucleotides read TGCAGCGTTGCGACGGGGGCTGGAAACACCATATATTTT. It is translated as CSVATGAGNTIYF.